This T cell receptor (beta chain) was sequenced for a study of shared T cell receptors in the human thymus. Method: immunoSEQ multiplex PCR; TCRdb's copy keeps in-frame clones and lacks some. The sample contains roughly 560,000 clones, more than 75% of which appear only once. CDR3 length: 13 residues. Trimming took off 5 bases at V and 3 bases at J, with 11 bases between the two ends. The germline V gene encodes CDR1 PRHDT and CDR2 FYEKMQ (reference sequence). These data were also reused for a study on human thymus T cells.

The source material was thymocytes. J is TRBJ2-7 and V is TRBV13; perhaps TRBD1 as D (5 bases). This TCR came from a boy younger than two with a congenital heart defect. The CDR3 bases are TGTGCCAGCAGCCCCCACAGGAGCTACGAGCAGTACTTC. It is translated as CASSPHRSYEQYF.